Detailed here is one T cell receptor beta chain. As originally analysed: Cell counts per sample came from amplifying reference gene primers. TCRdb's copy holds only in-frame clones and misses some; the assay was immunoSEQ multiplex PCR. The V and J calls and clone size come from that table; D and trimming were worked out from the DNA. The table has more than 15,000 clones, more than 75% seen once; the top ten hold approximately 22%. This entry is derived from a study of blood T cell repertoires in COVID-19. Germline lookup yields CDR1 MNHEY and CDR2 SVGAGI. The CDR3 is made up of 13 amino acids. The V gene end was trimmed by 4 bases and the J gene end by 15 bases; junction bases not matched to a gene: 11.

The sequenced sample consisted of peripheral blood. This TCR came from a man aged 55 to 70 with active or convalescent COVID-19. The chain has TRBV6-5 and TRBJ2-1, with 8 bases lining up with TRBD2. The CDR3 here is CASSSSGLERMFF. The CDR3 nucleotides are TGTGCCAGCAGTTCCTCGGGACTAGAGAGAATGTTCTTC.